The 21 T cell receptor delta chains below were found in one sample sequenced in a study of gamma-delta T cells after stem cell transplantation. TCRdb called clones anew from the RT-PCR reads with CATT. The table has over 2,000 delta-chain clones, approximately 15% seen once; the top ten hold roughly 12%. Sample: gamma-delta T cells. The source is a human donor. It is not recorded whose cells these are; they may come from a transplant donor. This table probably holds off-target reads from a library built for another chain.

The gene calls are TRDV2 and TRDJ3; the D is unclear. There are 18 residues in the CDR3. In germline, CDR1 is GEAIGNYY, CDR2 EKD. V was cut by 0 bases and J by 0 bases, with 11 bases left in between. CDR3 DNA sequence: TGTGCCTGTGACACCGCGGATCCGAGCTCCTGGGACACCCGACAGATGTTTTTC. This translates into CACDTADPSSWDTRQMFF.

The chain links TRDV2 to TRDJ1; 8 bases line up with TRDD3. The trim removed 2 bases at V and 0 bases at J, leaving 4 bases unmatched. Germline loops: CDR1 GEAIGNYY, CDR2 EKD. CDR3 size: 15 residues. CDR3 sequence (DNA): TGTGCCTGTGACATGATGGGGGATGACACCGATAAACTCATCTTT. It specifies CACDMMGDDTDKLIF.

By sample fraction, this clone is large. This chain connects TRDV2 to TRDJ3, with 8 nucleotides matching TRDD3. The J segment lost 0 bases and the V segment lost 3 bases, leaving 18 bases of the junction unmatched. Germline-derived CDR1 and CDR2 are GEAIGNYY and EKD. This CDR3 comprises 22 residues. CDR3: CACDSTVLGGTGSSWDTRQMFF. CDR3 bases: TGTGCCTGTGACTCGACCGTACTGGGGGGCACCGGGAGCTCCTGGGACACCCGACAGATGTTTTTC.

In its sample, this clone was seen a few times. The chain is built from TRDV2 and TRDJ1, with 8 bases matching TRDD3. This CDR3 comprises 20 residues. J gave up 4 bases and V 1 base, and 22 bases lay outside the gene matches. CDR1 is GEAIGNYY and CDR2 is EKD in the germline V gene. The CDR3 DNA reads TGTGCCTGTGACACATTGACGCTCCTACCCTCTGGGGATACTGGCGATAAACTCATCTTT. This encodes CACDTLTLLPSGDTGDKLIF.

V and J are TRDV2 and TRDJ1; 13 bases align to TRDD3. With V trimmed by 3 bases and J by 2 bases, 8 bases remained unmatched. CDR3 length: 17 residues. Germline-derived CDR1 and CDR2 are GEAIGNYY and EKD. The CDR3: CACDALTGGYVTDKLIF. CDR3 nucleotide sequence: TGTGCCTGTGACGCCCTTACTGGGGGATACGTAACCGATAAACTCATCTTT.

The V and J genes are TRDV2 and TRDJ2; 8 bases agree with TRDD3. In germline, CDR1 is GEAIGNYY, CDR2 EKD. Trimming took 3 bases from V and 0 from J; bases not matched to a gene: 11. The CDR3 has 18 amino acids. In nucleotides, the CDR3 is TGTGCCTGTGACTCTGTACTGGGGGGGCATGCTTTGACAGCACAACTCTTCTTT. Protein product: CACDSVLGGHALTAQLFF.

The chain is built from TRDV2 and TRDJ1, with 10 bases identical to TRDD3. CDR1 is GEAIGNYY, CDR2 EKD, per germline. V lost 0 bases and J lost 2; bases outside the gene matches: 8. This CDR3 is built from 17 residues. CDR3 bases: TGTGCCTGTGACACCCTCGCCTCTGGGGGATATACCGATAAACTCATCTTT. Translating it yields CACDTLASGGYTDKLIF.

The chain has TRDV2 and TRDJ1; TRDD3 matches 12 bases. J was trimmed by 0 bases and V by 0 bases; bases with no gene match: 13. The germline V gene has CDR1 GEAIGNYY and CDR2 EKD. The CDR3 loop spans 20 amino acids. The CDR3 loop is CACDTLTLGDTPGYTDKLIF. In DNA, the CDR3 is TGTGCCTGTGACACCCTAACGCTGGGGGATACGCCCGGGTACACCGATAAACTCATCTTT.

The sample holds a few counts of this clone. The V gene is TRDV2, the J gene TRDJ1; 8 bases are a match to TRDD2. This CDR3 is 14 amino acids long. Germline lookup yields CDR1 GEAIGNYY and CDR2 EKD. V was clipped by 2 bases and J by 5 bases; unmatched bases: 6. The CDR3 sequence is CACDILPTRDKLIF. Written as DNA, the CDR3 is TGTGCCTGTGACATACTTCCTACGCGGGATAAACTCATCTTT.

In its sample, this clone was seen a few times. The V call is TRDV2, the J call TRDJ1; the match to TRDD3 covers 8 bases. The J segment lost 0 bases and the V segment lost 5 bases, leaving 13 bases of the junction unmatched. The CDR3 runs 17 residues. The germline V gene has CDR1 GEAIGNYY and CDR2 EKD. The CDR3, as DNA: TGTGCCTGTGTCTATACTGGGGGTTTTATGTACACCGATAAACTCATCTTT. Translated: CACVYTGGFMYTDKLIF.

Details on this clone: Compared with germline, one end of the junction differs, possibly owing to a read error. The rearrangement joins TRDV2 to TRDJ1; 7 positions agree with TRDD3. The CDR3 runs to 15 residues. Per the germline V gene, CDR1 is GEAIGNYY and CDR2 is EKD. The CDR3 is CACDPLGVRADKPIF. CDR3 nucleotide sequence: TGTGCCTGTGACCCCCTGGGGGTGAGAGCCGATAAACCCATCTTT.

This clone showed up just a few times. The chain combines TRDV2 with TRDJ1, with 7 nucleotides matching TRDD3. CDR3 length: 19 residues. Per germline, CDR1 GEAIGNYY and CDR2 EKD. The V gene end was trimmed by 3 bases and the J gene end by 0 bases; junction bases not matched to a gene: 18. CDR3 nucleotides: TGTGCCTGTGACCTCGTACTGGGGCCCCGAGGAGGCCACACCGATAAACTCATCTTT. Residues: CACDLVLGPRGGHTDKLIF.

The V and J genes are TRDV2 and TRDJ1, with a possible D match to TRDD3 (5 bases). Germline values: CDR1 GEAIGNYY, CDR2 EKD. The CDR3 spans 19 residues. Trimming left V 1 base short and J 0 bases short, with 23 bases between. The DNA for the CDR3 is TGTGCCTGTGACACGATCCCCTCGACGTGGCAGGGATACACCGATAAACTCATCTTT. This encodes CACDTIPSTWQGYTDKLIF.

This clone has more than one count but fewer than ten. V and J are TRDV2 and TRDJ1; 9 nucleotides match TRDD3. Germline CDR1 GEAIGNYY, CDR2 EKD. The junction had 11 bases not matched to a gene; V was cut back by 1 base and J by 0 bases. The CDR3 is 18 amino acids. As DNA, the CDR3 is TGTGCCTGTGACACGATTGGGGATACGTCCCGGTACACCGATAAACTCATCTTT. It encodes CACDTIGDTSRYTDKLIF.

The chain links TRDV2 to TRDJ1, with D perhaps matching TRDD3 (6 bases). Germline V CDR1 and CDR2: GEAIGNYY, EKD. The CDR3 spans 19 residues. V lost 3 bases and J lost 0, with 25 bases in between. The DNA for the CDR3 is TGTGCCTGTGACCCCGTTGGTGGGGGTACTGGTTCTCACACCGATAAACTCATCTTT. Its translation: CACDPVGGGTGSHTDKLIF.

The chain recombines TRDV2 with TRDJ1; no firm D call. The CDR3 totals 19 residues. Germline V gives CDR1 GEAIGNYY, CDR2 EKD. V lost 0 bases and J lost 3, with 25 bases in between. The DNA of the CDR3 is TGTGCCTGTGACACCGTAGACGTCCCCCAAGGAGGGTACGCCGATAAACTCATCTTT. This codes for CACDTVDVPQGGYADKLIF.

This clone turned up a few times. This chain joins TRDV2 and TRDJ1, with 8 bases that match TRDD3. V lost 3 bases and J lost 4; bases outside the gene matches: 12. Germline values: CDR1 GEAIGNYY, CDR2 EKD. The CDR3 is made up of 16 amino acids. The CDR3 region has the DNA TGTGCCTGTGACCCCCTGGGGGACTCCCGCCGCGATAAACTCATCTTT. Protein product: CACDPLGDSRRDKLIF.

V gene TRDV2 combines with J gene TRDJ1, with 11 bases identical to TRDD3. Germline V gene data show CDR1 as GEAIGNYY and CDR2 as EKD. This CDR3 comprises 16 residues. The ends lost 2 bases at V and 1 base at J; junction bases unmatched: 5. The CDR3 sequence is CACDILGDKSTDKLIF. The CDR3 DNA reads as TGTGCCTGTGACATACTGGGGGATAAATCCACCGATAAACTCATCTTT.

The CDR3: CALWALPGPSKTGDTDKLIF. CDR3 coding DNA: TGTGCCCTGTGGGCCCTTCCGGGGCCGAGCAAAACGGGGGACACCGATAAACTCATCTTT. The chain joins TRDV2 to TRDJ1; perhaps TRDD2 as D (6 bases). The CDR3 extends over 20 amino acids. Germline CDR1 reads GEAIGNYY; CDR2 reads EKD. V shed 9 bases and J shed 0 bases, with 34 bases lying between them.

This clone was detected only a few times. The chain is built from TRDV2 and TRDJ1, with TRDD3 matching 8 bases. The germline CDR1 and CDR2 sequences are GEAIGNYY and EKD. V gave up 3 bases and J gave up 5 bases; unmatched junction bases: 13. CDR3 length equals 16 residues. The CDR3 loop is CACDELLGARPDKLIF. In DNA, the CDR3 is TGTGCCTGTGACGAGTTACTGGGGGCCCGTCCGGATAAACTCATCTTT.

This clone appeared a few times. The chain combines TRDV2 with TRDJ3; TRDD3 matches 8 bases. CDR3 length equals 19 residues. J lost 0 bases, V lost 3 bases, and 9 bases had no gene match. The germline CDR1 and CDR2 sequences are GEAIGNYY and EKD. The CDR3, as DNA: TGTGCCTGTGACCGATTACTGGGGGCCGACTCCTGGGACACCCGACAGATGTTTTTC. Residues: CACDRLLGADSWDTRQMFF.